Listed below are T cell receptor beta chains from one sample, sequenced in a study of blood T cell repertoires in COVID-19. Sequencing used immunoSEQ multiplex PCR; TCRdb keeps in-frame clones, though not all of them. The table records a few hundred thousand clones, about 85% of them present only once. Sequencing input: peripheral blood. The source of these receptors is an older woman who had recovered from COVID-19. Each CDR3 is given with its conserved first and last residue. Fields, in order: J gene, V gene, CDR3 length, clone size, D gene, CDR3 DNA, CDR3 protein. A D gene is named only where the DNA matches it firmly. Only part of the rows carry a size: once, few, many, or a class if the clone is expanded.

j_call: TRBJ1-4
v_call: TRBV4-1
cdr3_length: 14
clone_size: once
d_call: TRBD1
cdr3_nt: TGCGCCAGCAGCCAAACTTGGACAGGAGAAAAACTGTTTTTT
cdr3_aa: CASSQTWTGEKLFF

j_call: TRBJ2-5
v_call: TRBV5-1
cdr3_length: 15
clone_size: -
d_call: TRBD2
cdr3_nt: TGCGCCAGCAGAGGAGCGGGGCTTTACCAAGAGACCCAGTACTTC
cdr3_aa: CASRGAGLYQETQYF

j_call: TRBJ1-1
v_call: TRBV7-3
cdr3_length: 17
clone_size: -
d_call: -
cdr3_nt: TGTGCCAGCAGCCCCGATGTGACATCCATCATAAACACTGAAGCTTTCTTT
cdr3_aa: CASSPDVTSIINTEAFF

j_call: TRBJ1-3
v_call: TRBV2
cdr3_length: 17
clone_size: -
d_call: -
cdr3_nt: TGTGCCAGCACCGGACTCGGACAGATACTTTCTGGAAACACCATATATTTT
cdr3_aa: CASTGLGQILSGNTIYF

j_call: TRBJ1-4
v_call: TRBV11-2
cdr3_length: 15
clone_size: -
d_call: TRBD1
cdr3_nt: TGTGCCAGCAGCTCCTTACAGGGGTCTAATGAAAAACTGTTTTTT
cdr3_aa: CASSSLQGSNEKLFF

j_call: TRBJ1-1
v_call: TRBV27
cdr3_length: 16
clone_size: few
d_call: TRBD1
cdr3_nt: TGTGCCAGCAGTTTCGGAGACAGGGTTGTTATTGGTGAAGCTTTCTTT
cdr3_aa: CASSFGDRVVIGEAFF

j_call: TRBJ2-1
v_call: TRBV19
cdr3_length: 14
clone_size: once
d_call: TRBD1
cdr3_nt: TGTGCCAGTAGTGGGACAGATAACGTTAATGAGCAGTTCTTC
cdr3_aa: CASSGTDNVNEQFF

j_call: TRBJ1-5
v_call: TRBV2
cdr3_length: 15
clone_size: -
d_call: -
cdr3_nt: TGTGCCAGCAGTCCAACCGGGGTCGGGAATCAGCCCCAGCATTTT
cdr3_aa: CASSPTGVGNQPQHF

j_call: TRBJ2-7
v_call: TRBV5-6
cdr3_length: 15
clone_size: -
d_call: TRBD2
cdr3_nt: TGTGCCAGCAGCCCACCGGGACTAGCTTTCGACGAGCAGTACTTC
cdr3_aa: CASSPPGLAFDEQYF

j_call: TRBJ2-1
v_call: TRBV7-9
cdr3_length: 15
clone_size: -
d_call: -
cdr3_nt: TGTGCCAGCAGCTTAGACCAGGGAATAGTAAATGAGCAGTTCTTC
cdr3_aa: CASSLDQGIVNEQFF

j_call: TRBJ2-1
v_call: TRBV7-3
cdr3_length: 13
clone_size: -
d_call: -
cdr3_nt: TGTGCCAGCAGCACGGGACTTTACAATGAGCAGTTCTTC
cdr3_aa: CASSTGLYNEQFF

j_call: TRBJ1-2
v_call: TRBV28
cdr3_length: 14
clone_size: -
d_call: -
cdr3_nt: TGTGCCAGCAGTGGTACAGGGAACCGCGGTGGCTACACCTTC
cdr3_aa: CASSGTGNRGGYTF

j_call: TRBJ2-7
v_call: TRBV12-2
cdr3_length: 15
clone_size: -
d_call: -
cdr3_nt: TGTGCAAGTCGCTTGGTAGCGGGGGGGCCCGACGAGCAGTACTTC
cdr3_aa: CASRLVAGGPDEQYF

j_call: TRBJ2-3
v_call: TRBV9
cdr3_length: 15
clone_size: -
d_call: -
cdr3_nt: TGTGCCAGCAGCGAGGCTCCCCTCGGGATAGATACGCAGTATTTT
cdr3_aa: CASSEAPLGIDTQYF

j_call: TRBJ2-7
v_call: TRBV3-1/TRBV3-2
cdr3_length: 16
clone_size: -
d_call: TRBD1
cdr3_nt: TGTGCCAGCAGCCAAGCCCCCACAGGGGAGTCCTACGAGCAGTACTTC
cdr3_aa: CASSQAPTGESYEQYF

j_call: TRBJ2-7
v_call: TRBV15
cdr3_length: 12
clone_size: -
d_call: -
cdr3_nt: TGTGCCACCAGCAGAGATTTCAACGAGCAGTACTTC
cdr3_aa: CATSRDFNEQYF

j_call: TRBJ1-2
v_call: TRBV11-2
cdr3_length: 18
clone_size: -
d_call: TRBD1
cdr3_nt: TGTGCCAGCAGCTTACCGACCATCGCCGGGACAGGGCACTATGGCTACACCTTC
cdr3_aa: CASSLPTIAGTGHYGYTF

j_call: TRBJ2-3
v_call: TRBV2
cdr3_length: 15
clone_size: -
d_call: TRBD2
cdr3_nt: TGTGCCAGCAGTGAAGTGACTAGCGGCACAGATACGCAGTATTTT
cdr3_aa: CASSEVTSGTDTQYF

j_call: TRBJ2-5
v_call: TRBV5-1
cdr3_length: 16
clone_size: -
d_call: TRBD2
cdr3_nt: TGCGCCAGCAGCCCTGAAGCGGGGCCTGCTGGGGAGACCCAGTACTTC
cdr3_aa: CASSPEAGPAGETQYF

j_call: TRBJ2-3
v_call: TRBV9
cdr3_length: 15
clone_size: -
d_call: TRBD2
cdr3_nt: TGTGCCAGCAGCGTCCTGGGACTAGCGGCAGATACGCAGTATTTT
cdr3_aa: CASSVLGLAADTQYF

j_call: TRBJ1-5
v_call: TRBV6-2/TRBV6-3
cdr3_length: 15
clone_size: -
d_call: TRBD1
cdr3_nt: TGTGCCAGCAGTTATTTCAGGGGGCTCTTTCAGCCCCAGCATTTT
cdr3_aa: CASSYFRGLFQPQHF

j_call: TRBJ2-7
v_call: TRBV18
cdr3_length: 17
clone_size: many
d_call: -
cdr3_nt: TGTGCCAGCTCCCTCATTAGGGCAGGGACATGGGTGAGCGAGCAGTACTTC
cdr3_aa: CASSLIRAGTWVSEQYF

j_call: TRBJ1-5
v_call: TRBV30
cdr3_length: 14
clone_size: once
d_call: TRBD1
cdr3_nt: TGTGCCTGGGACCGGGACAGGGGGAATCAGCCCCAGCATTTT
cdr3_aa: CAWDRDRGNQPQHF

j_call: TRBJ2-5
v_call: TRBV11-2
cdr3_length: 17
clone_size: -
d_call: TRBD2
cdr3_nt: TGTGCCAGCAGCCGAGCGCGGGGGACTCCTCACCAGGAGACCCAGTACTTC
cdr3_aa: CASSRARGTPHQETQYF

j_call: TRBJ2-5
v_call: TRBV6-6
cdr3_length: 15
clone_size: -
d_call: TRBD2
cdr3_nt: TGTGCCAGCAGTTCCCCTAGCGGCACCCAAGAGACCCAGTACTTC
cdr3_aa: CASSSPSGTQETQYF